Listed below are T cell receptor beta chains from one sample, sequenced in a study of response to subunit inactivated influenza vaccine. MiXCR was run by TCRdb on the RT-PCR reads, yielding one entry per CDR3 protein. Of hundreds of thousands of distinct CDR3 sequences listed, about a sixth are singletons. The source material was PBMCs from blood, sampled roughly 13 days after vaccination. Receptors originate from a man aged 45 to 65 who received an inactivated influenza vaccine. Both conserved end residues are part of each CDR3. D genes are given only for firm matches. Size is stated for part of the rows, as once, few or many counts, or as a class when the clone is expanded.

V	D	size	J	CDR3	DNA
TRBV29-1	NA	few	TRBJ2-7	CSVDSSGFPYEQYF	TGCAGCGTTGATTCCTCGGGGTTCCCCTACGAGCAGTACTTC
TRBV4-3	NA	NA	TRBJ1-2	CASSQDSGGGNYGYTF	TGCGCCAGCAGCCAAGACAGCGGAGGGGGGAACTATGGCTACACCTTC
TRBV18	NA	many	TRBJ1-2	CASSPNEGYTF	TGTGCCAGCTCACCAAACGAGGGCTACACCTTC
TRBV28	NA	NA	TRBJ1-1	CASSEQGSNTEAFF	TGTGCCAGCAGCGAACAGGGATCGAACACTGAAGCTTTCTTT
TRBV28	NA	NA	TRBJ2-5	CASSPGLGTQETQYF	TGTGCCAGCAGTCCGGGACTCGGAACCCAAGAGACCCAGTACTTC
TRBV5-6	TRBD1	NA	TRBJ1-2	CASKQGGYGYTF	TGTGCCAGTAAACAGGGGGGCTATGGCTACACCTTC
TRBV29-1	TRBD2	many	TRBJ2-1	CSVEDRLAAYNEQFF	TGCAGCGTTGAAGATAGACTAGCGGCCTACAATGAGCAGTTCTTC
TRBV20-1	NA	NA	TRBJ2-3	CSASGRIPDTQYF	TGCAGTGCTTCGGGACGTATTCCAGATACGCAGTATTTT
TRBV28	NA	many	TRBJ2-5	CASSSRTESQETQYF	TGTGCCAGCAGTTCTCGGACAGAATCGCAAGAGACCCAGTACTTC
TRBV27	NA	few	TRBJ2-7	CASSLSGGGGYEQYF	TGTGCCAGCAGTTTATCGGGGGGCGGGGGCTACGAGCAGTACTTC
TRBV12-3/TRBV12-4	TRBD2	NA	TRBJ2-5	CASSLDPAGEAKTQYF	TGTGCCAGCAGTTTAGACCCCGCGGGAGAGGCGAAGACCCAGTACTTC
TRBV11-2	NA	NA	TRBJ2-1	CASSLDRSSEQFF	TGTGCCAGCAGCTTAGATCGGAGTAGTGAGCAGTTCTTC
TRBV14	NA	NA	TRBJ1-3	CASSPAGSVSGNTIYF	TGTGCCAGCAGCCCGGCCGGGAGCGTCTCTGGAAACACCATATATTTT
TRBV29-1	NA	NA	TRBJ1-1	CSVGAGAAYTEAFF	TGCAGCGTTGGGGCGGGGGCGGCCTACACTGAAGCTTTCTTT
TRBV29-1	NA	many	TRBJ2-1	CSVEAGISYNEQFF	TGCAGCGTTGAAGCGGGTATATCCTACAATGAGCAGTTCTTC
TRBV18	NA	NA	TRBJ2-7	CASSPHRGNSYEQYF	TGTGCCAGCTCACCCCATCGGGGTAACTCCTACGAGCAGTACTTC